Listed below are T cell receptor beta chains from one sample, sequenced in a study of shared clonotypes between healthy human individuals. The assay was immunoSEQ multiplex PCR, and TCRdb's table has in-frame clones only and misses some. Of roughly 530,000 clones listed, roughly 95% were seen once; the top ten hold approximately 0.062%. The sequenced sample consisted of naive CD4+ T cells sorted from blood. All receptors come from a young woman in good health. Each CDR3 is given with its conserved first and last residue. D genes are given only for firm matches. The listing skips clone size in some rows; elsewhere it reads once, few, many or a size class.

TRBJ1-1 TRBV6-1 . . CASVLMTGNTEAFF TGTGCCAGCGTATTAATGACGGGGAACACTGAAGCTTTCTTT
TRBJ2-7 TRBV28 . . CASSNTASAAYEQYF TGTGCCAGCAGTAATACTGCTAGCGCTGCCTACGAGCAGTACTTC
TRBJ2-7 TRBV10-2 . TRBD1 CASSEQGQVTYEQYF TGCGCCAGCAGTGAGCAGGGACAGGTTACCTACGAGCAGTACTTC
TRBJ2-2 TRBV9 . . CASSSQGFTGELFF TGTGCCAGCAGCTCACAGGGCTTCACCGGGGAGCTGTTTTTT
TRBJ2-3 TRBV27 . . CASRRSSSTDTQYF TGTGCCAGCAGACGATCTTCTAGCACAGATACGCAGTATTTT
TRBJ2-7 TRBV9 . TRBD1 CASSVGQGFYEQYF TGTGCCAGCAGCGTCGGACAGGGTTTCTACGAGCAGTACTTC
TRBJ2-5 TRBV6-5 . . CASSQGTPQETQYF TGTGCCAGCAGCCAAGGGACGCCACAAGAGACCCAGTACTTC
TRBJ1-3 TRBV28 . . CASSQPSSGNTIYF TGTGCCAGCAGCCAACCCAGCTCTGGAAACACCATATATTTT
TRBJ2-7 TRBV29-1 . . CSVGRGIKAYEQYF TGCAGCGTTGGTAGGGGCATAAAGGCCTACGAGCAGTACTTC
TRBJ2-7 TRBV18 few . CASSSGNTYEQYF TGTGCCAGCTCATCCGGGAACACCTACGAGCAGTACTTC
TRBJ2-1 TRBV25-1 . . CASSDVHRQFF TGTGCCAGCAGTGATGTCCATCGGCAGTTCTTC
TRBJ2-1 TRBV29-1 . . CSAISGQNYNEQFF TGCAGCGCAATTAGCGGTCAAAACTACAATGAGCAGTTCTTC
TRBJ2-2 TRBV7-2 . TRBD2 CASSSGRLAGTNTGELFF TGTGCCAGCAGCTCCGGGCGTTTAGCGGGGACGAACACCGGGGAGCTGTTTTTT
TRBJ2-1 TRBV7-3 . TRBD2 CASSRGLADYNEQFF TGTGCCAGCAGCCGAGGACTAGCGGATTACAATGAGCAGTTCTTC
TRBJ2-5 TRBV28 . . CASSFPSAGKETQYF TGTGCCAGCAGTTTCCCCTCGGCTGGAAAAGAGACCCAGTACTTC
TRBJ1-2 TRBV28 . . CASSLPQGWNGYTF TGTGCCAGCAGTTTACCACAGGGATGGAATGGCTACACCTTC
TRBJ2-7 TRBV11-2 . . CASSFLGGYSYEQYF TGTGCCAGCAGCTTTCTGGGGGGATACTCCTACGAGCAGTACTTC
TRBJ1-1 TRBV20-1 . . CSAGEGFEAFF TGCAGTGCTGGAGAGGGGTTTGAAGCTTTCTTT
TRBJ2-1 TRBV2 once TRBD1 CASSSKGAQLSEQFF TGTGCCAGCAGCTCAAAGGGGGCGCAGCTAAGTGAGCAGTTCTTC
TRBJ2-1 TRBV9 . . CASSVDSRGNEQFF TGTGCCAGCAGCGTAGATTCCAGGGGTAATGAGCAGTTCTTC
TRBJ1-2 TRBV9 . TRBD1 CASSPRTGAGYTF TGTGCCAGCAGCCCCAGGACAGGGGCTGGCTACACCTTC
TRBJ1-3 TRBV10-2 . . CASSETGGNTIYF TGCGCCAGCAGTGAGACAGGTGGAAACACCATATATTTT
TRBJ2-7 TRBV5-5 . TRBD2 CASSPQTSGSISEQYF TGTGCCAGCAGCCCCCAGACTAGCGGGAGTATCAGCGAGCAGTACTTC
TRBJ2-6 TRBV4-1 . . CASSDAVAGANVLTF TGCGCCAGCAGCGACGCGGTAGCTGGGGCCAACGTCCTGACTTTC
TRBJ2-7 TRBV28 . TRBD2 CASRPGLAETSYEQYF TGTGCCAGCAGACCCGGACTAGCGGAAACCTCCTACGAGCAGTACTTC
TRBJ1-5 TRBV19 . . CATTSVSSPAPQHF TGTGCCACCACATCGGTCTCGAGTCCGGCGCCCCAGCATTTT
TRBJ1-4 TRBV7-8 . . CASSLVGWGGKLFF TGTGCCAGCAGCTTAGTAGGGTGGGGGGGAAAACTGTTTTTT
TRBJ2-7 TRBV27 once . CASSPGWGLSSYEQYF TGTGCCAGCTCACCCGGGTGGGGGCTGAGCTCCTACGAGCAGTACTTC
TRBJ2-7 TRBV2 . . CASSLLPGEQYF TGTGCCAGCAGCCTGCTACCAGGCGAGCAGTACTTC
TRBJ2-5 TRBV19 . TRBD2 CASSIGTSGQETQYF TGTGCCAGTAGTATTGGGACTAGCGGACAAGAGACCCAGTACTTC
TRBJ2-7 TRBV6-1 . . CASRLLPGHSYEQYF TGTGCCAGCAGGCTTCTGCCAGGACACTCCTACGAGCAGTACTTC
TRBJ1-5 TRBV19 . TRBD1 CASSIEGTGVDQPQHF TGTGCCAGTAGTATAGAGGGGACAGGGGTGGACCAGCCCCAGCATTTT
TRBJ1-5 TRBV19 . . CASSMGIDQPQHF TGTGCCAGTAGTATGGGCATCGATCAGCCCCAGCATTTT
TRBJ2-7 TRBV7-9 . TRBD1 CASSFGAGGTYEQYF TGTGCCAGCAGCTTCGGGGCAGGGGGTACCTACGAGCAGTACTTC
TRBJ2-2 TRBV5-1 . . CASSLALRRENTGELFF TGCGCCAGCAGCTTGGCCCTGCGCAGGGAGAACACCGGGGAGCTGTTTTTT
TRBJ1-3 TRBV6-1 . . CATKELYSGNTIYF TGTGCCACCAAAGAGCTTTACTCTGGAAACACCATATATTTT
TRBJ2-7 TRBV5-1 . . CASSPLGAGRYEQYF TGCGCCAGCAGCCCTCTGGGAGCGGGCCGCTACGAGCAGTACTTC
TRBJ2-1 TRBV28 . . CASSFDNPNEQFF TGTGCCAGCAGTTTCGACAATCCCAATGAGCAGTTCTTC
TRBJ1-1 TRBV18 . . CASSPSDRKNTEAFF TGTGCCAGCTCACCATCGGACAGAAAGAACACTGAAGCTTTCTTT
TRBJ1-1 TRBV5-1 . . CASSSSLGQGLGFTEAFF TGCGCCAGCAGCTCGTCCCTGGGGCAGGGGCTTGGTTTCACTGAAGCTTTCTTT
TRBJ2-2 TRBV7-9 . . CATRPGYTGELFF TGTGCCACCCGCCCAGGGTACACCGGGGAGCTGTTTTTT
TRBJ2-5 TRBV5-1 . . CASSLASQTQYF TGCGCCAGCAGCTTGGCGAGCCAGACCCAGTACTTC
TRBJ2-5 TRBV5-1 . . CASSLGQLNQETQYF TGCGCCAGCAGCTTGGGCCAATTGAACCAAGAGACCCAGTACTTC
TRBJ2-7 TRBV11-3 . TRBD2 CASSVGLAGEQYF TGTGCCAGCAGCGTGGGACTAGCAGGTGAGCAGTACTTC
TRBJ2-1 TRBV18 few . CASSPQGYEQFF TGTGCCAGCTCACCGCAGGGGTACGAGCAGTTCTTC
TRBJ1-3 TRBV2 . . CAVTGNSGNTIYF TGTGCCGTCACAGGCAACTCTGGAAACACCATATATTTT
TRBJ1-2 TRBV18 . . CASSPTENYGYTF TGTGCCAGCTCACCGACCGAGAACTATGGCTACACCTTC
TRBJ2-6 TRBV5-1 . . CASSLDITGANVLTF TGCGCCAGCAGCTTGGATATTACTGGGGCCAACGTCCTGACTTTC
TRBJ1-6 TRBV19 . . CASTPRGGEDSPLHF TGTGCCAGTACGCCGCGTGGGGGTGAGGACTCACCCCTCCACTTT
TRBJ1-1 TRBV5-6 . . CASSFGYTDTEAFF TGTGCCAGCAGCTTTGGGTATACGGACACTGAAGCTTTCTTT
TRBJ2-3 TRBV28 . . CASSNQYGSTDTQYF TGTGCCAGCAGCAATCAGTACGGCAGCACAGATACGCAGTATTTT
TRBJ1-2 TRBV9 . TRBD1 CASSVVGTGSGYTF TGTGCCAGCAGCGTAGTCGGGACAGGGTCCGGCTACACCTTC